This T cell receptor beta chain stems from a study of cytomegalovirus exposure and HLA in healthy donors. In germline, CDR1 is MGHRA, CDR2 YSYEKL. The CDR3 totals 13 residues. V gave up 4 bases and J gave up 7 bases; unmatched junction bases: 5. The primer mix had 60 Vbeta and 13 Jbeta primers. Profiled with immunoSEQ multiplex PCR; TCRdb holds only in-frame clones, not every one. The sample holds 190,000 or so clones, around 83% seen once. Sample: PBMCs. The source of this sequence is a man aged 50 or older in good health and CMV-seronegative. V gene TRBV4-1 combines with J gene TRBJ1-1, with 8 positions matching TRBD1. The chain's CDR3 is CASSPRQGFEAFF. DNA of the CDR3: TGCGCCAGCAGCCCGAGACAGGGGTTTGAAGCTTTCTTT.